The 2 T cell receptor beta chains below all came from one sample that was sequenced in a study of OX40 agonist ivuxolimab in advanced cancers. Some clones are missing from TCRdb's copy, which holds only in-frame ones; the method was immunoSEQ multiplex PCR. The sample carries fewer than 85,000 clones, approximately 86% recorded once. The sample was CD4+ or CD8+ T cells sorted from blood, taken in a trial of the OX40 agonist ivuxolimab. These receptors were collected from an adult with an advanced solid tumor such as melanoma, head and neck, liver or kidney cancer.

This chain joins TRBV5-4 and TRBJ1-3; D gene uncertain. The V gene lost 0 bases and the J gene lost 8 bases, with 9 bases spanning the gap. The CDR3 runs to 13 residues. In germline, CDR1 is SGHNT, CDR2 YYREEE (reference sequence). The CDR3 region has the DNA TGTGCCAGCAGCTTGGACCCCGGGGACACCATATATTTT. This codes for CASSLDPGDTIYF.

The chain employs TRBV27 and TRBJ2-7, with no clear D. In germline, CDR1 is MNHEY, CDR2 SMNVEV (reference sequence). The CDR3 loop spans 11 amino acids. Trimming pared 10 bases from V and 2 bases from J, leaving 9 bases between. CDR3 protein: CATQTPYEQYF. In DNA, the CDR3 is TGTGCCACCCAGACTCCCTACGAGCAGTACTTC.